One sample yielded the 20 T cell receptor beta chains listed below, sequenced in a study of response to subunit inactivated influenza vaccine. A single record per CDR3 protein comes from TCRdb applying MiXCR to the RT-PCR reads. The sample contains 550,000 to 600,000 distinct CDR3 sequences, around 11% of which appear only once. The sequences come from PBMCs from blood, collected on the day of vaccination. Receptor source: a man aged 50 to 60 who received an inactivated influenza vaccine.

The genes are TRBV7-9 and TRBJ2-1, with 10 bases lining up with TRBD1. Trimming removed 5 bases from V and 9 bases from J; junction bases left unmatched: 10. Looked up from germline, CDR1 is SEHNR and CDR2 is FQNEAQ (reference sequence). The CDR3 length is 15 residues. The CDR3 is CASSQTGGDRLEQFF. The CDR3 coding sequence is TGTGCCAGCAGCCAGACAGGGGGCGATCGGCTTGAGCAGTTCTTC.

The genes are TRBV6-4 and TRBJ2-3; D is possibly TRBD1 (6 bases). The V gene's germline CDR1 is MRHNA and CDR2 SNTAGT. The CDR3 runs 15 residues. Trimming cost V 3 bases and J 1 base, with 11 bases left between them. The CDR3 region is CASSEGGSGTDTQYF. CDR3 sequence (DNA): TGTGCCAGCAGTGAAGGGGGTAGCGGCACAGATACGCAGTATTTT.

The table lists this clonotype with many counts. V usage is TRBV14 and J usage is TRBJ2-3, with D unclear. The CDR3 spans 8 residues. The germline CDR1 and CDR2 sequences are SGHDN and FVKESK. V dropped 11 bases and J dropped 5 bases, with 2 bases sitting between them. CDR3 bases: TGTGCCGGAGATACGCAGTATTTT. Protein product: CAGDTQYF. The full variable domain, rest sourced from reference TRBV14 and TRBJ2-3, is EAGVTQFPSHSVIEKGQTVTLRCDPISGHDNLYWYRRVMGKEIKFLLHFVKESKQDESGMPNNRFLAERTGGTYSTLKVQPAELEDSGVYFCAGDTQYFGPGTRLTVL.

The table lists this clonotype with many counts. The chain combines TRBV15 with TRBJ1-6, with D hard to call. The CDR3 loop spans 15 amino acids. Germline-derived CDR1 and CDR2 are LNHNV and YYDKDF (reference sequence). Trimming cost V 0 bases and J 3 bases, with 6 bases left between them. DNA for the CDR3: TGTGCCACCAGCAGAGATCGTCACTATAATTCACCCCTCCACTTT. This sequence encodes CATSRDRHYNSPLHF. Supplemented by reference TRBV15 and TRBJ1-6, the full variable domain reads DAMVIQNPRYQVTQFGKPVTLSCSQTLNHNVMYWYQQKSSQAPKLLFHYYDKDFNNEADTPDNFQSRRPNTSFCFLDIRSPGLGDTAMYLCATSRDRHYNSPLHFGNGTRLTVT.

This clonotype was seen at least ten times. CDR3 sequence (DNA): TGTGCCAGCAGCGTGGACAGGCAGCACCTCGGGGAGCTGTTTTTT. Amino acid sequence: CASSVDRQHLGELFF. The chain is built from TRBV11-2 and TRBJ2-2; 7 bases map to TRBD1. From germline, CDR1 is SGHAT and CDR2 FQNNGV. Germline trimming cut 5 bases from V and 7 bases from J; bases unmatched to any gene: 10. The CDR3 runs to 15 residues.

This chain uses TRBV4-1 with TRBJ2-1, with D possibly TRBD2 on 5 matching bases. The V and J ends lost 1 base and 6 bases respectively, with 7 bases between them. The CDR3 extends over 13 amino acids. Per germline, CDR1 MGHRA and CDR2 YSYEKL. The CDR3 protein is CASSQALVNEQFF. DNA for the CDR3: TGCGCCAGCAGCCAAGCACTAGTCAATGAGCAGTTCTTC.

The V and J genes are TRBV20-1 and TRBJ1-1; no definite D call. V was cut by 5 bases and J by 0 bases, with 13 bases left in between. Germline V lookup: CDR1 DFQATT, CDR2 SNEGSKA (reference sequence). This CDR3 is 14 amino acids long. The CDR3 DNA sequence: TGCAGTGCTCCCCTCGGGCAGGTGAACACTGAAGCTTTCTTT. Its protein product is CSAPLGQVNTEAFF.

This clonotype has at least ten counts. The chain joins TRBV19 to TRBJ1-1, with 9 nucleotides matching TRBD1. Germline CDR1 and CDR2: LNHDA and SQIVND (reference sequence). The CDR3 runs to 14 residues. V shed 5 bases, J shed 1 base, and the junction held 2 bases outside the gene matches. The DNA for the CDR3 is TGTGCCAGTAGTGTGGACAGGGGGAACACTGAAGCTTTCTTT. This encodes CASSVDRGNTEAFF.

In this sample, this clonotype turned up a few times. This chain links TRBV11-2 with TRBJ1-3; D remains ambiguous. CDR3 length: 14 amino acids. Germline CDR1 is SGHAT and CDR2 is FQNNGV. Trimming shortened V by 4 bases and J by 0 bases, and 7 bases separated the two germline ends. The CDR3 nucleotides read TGTGCCAGCAGCTCCCGTCCCTCTGGAAACACCATATATTTT. Translated: CASSSRPSGNTIYF.

The chain is built from TRBV19 and TRBJ1-5, with 8 bases matching TRBD1. With 3 bases clipped from V and 4 bases from J, the junction kept 11 bases outside the gene matches. The CDR3 has 17 amino acids. From germline, CDR1 is LNHDA and CDR2 SQIVND (reference sequence). CDR3 in amino acids: CASSMGGTGTGNQPQHF. The CDR3 DNA follows: TGTGCCAGTAGTATGGGGGGAACCGGGACAGGTAATCAGCCCCAGCATTTT.

This clonotype was seen more than once but under ten times. CDR3 sequence reads: CASSSTSRVYEQYF. The CDR3 bases are TGTGCCAGCAGCTCTACCTCTAGGGTCTACGAGCAGTACTTC. The rearrangement uses TRBV7-9 and TRBJ2-7; the D is unclear. The V gene lost 4 bases and the J gene lost 3 bases, with 13 bases spanning the gap. CDR3 size: 14 residues. CDR1 SEHNR and CDR2 FQNEAQ come from the germline V gene (reference sequence). Full variable domain (rest looked up from reference TRBV7-9 and TRBJ2-7): DTGVSQNPRHKITKRGQNVTFRCDPISEHNRLYWYRQTLGQGPEFLTYFQNEAQLEKSRLLSDRFSAERPKGSFSTLEIQRTEQGDSAMYLCASSSTSRVYEQYFGPGTRLTVT.

The V gene is TRBV7-8, the J gene TRBJ2-1, with TRBD2 matching 10 bases. Trimming cost V 4 bases and J 7 bases; bases outside gene matches: 10. Germline CDR1 reads SGHVS; CDR2 reads FQNEAQ. The CDR3 consists of 16 residues. The CDR3 sequence: CASSWAPAGGGNEQFF. CDR3 DNA: TGTGCCAGCAGCTGGGCGCCAGCGGGGGGGGGAAATGAGCAGTTCTTC.

Points on this clonotype: Just one base apart from a much larger clone, this may be a read error. The genes are TRBV19 and TRBJ2-3; 9 bases are shared with TRBD1. This CDR3 comprises 14 residues. In germline, CDR1 is LNHDA, CDR2 SQIVND (reference sequence). CDR3 amino acids: CASSYRGRTDTQSF. The CDR3 coding sequence is TGTGCCAGTAGTTACAGGGGGCGCACAGATACGCAGTCTTTT.

The rearrangement uses TRBV6-1 and TRBJ2-4; no firm D call. The CDR3 sequence is 16 residues long. Germline V CDR1 and CDR2: MNHNS, SASEGT. Trimming took 4 bases from V and 4 from J, leaving 17 bases between them. The CDR3 sequence: CASSVVPILKKNIQYF. CDR3 coding DNA: TGTGCCAGCAGTGTAGTCCCCATCCTCAAGAAAAACATTCAGTACTTC.

V and J are TRBV11-2 and TRBJ2-1, with 8 nucleotides matching TRBD2. Germline loops: CDR1 SGHAT, CDR2 FQNNGV. This CDR3 is 17 amino acids long. Trimming cost V 1 base and J 8 bases; bases outside gene matches: 13. In DNA form, the CDR3 reads TGTGCCAGCAGCTTAGTGGCCCCTCGAGCGGGGGATGATGAGCAGTTCTTC. Translation: CASSLVAPRAGDDEQFF.

The chain uses TRBV7-9 and TRBJ1-4; D not resolved. CDR1 SEHNR and CDR2 FQNEAQ come from the germline V gene (reference sequence). The CDR3 has 15 amino acids. V was cut by 1 base and J by 5 bases, with 11 bases left in between. The CDR3 DNA is TGTGCCAGCAGCTTAGGGCCCCAACTAAATGAAAAACTGTTTTTT. This gives the protein CASSLGPQLNEKLFF. The entire variable domain, with the rest obtained from reference TRBV7-9 and TRBJ1-4, is as follows: DTGVSQNPRHKITKRGQNVTFRCDPISEHNRLYWYRQTLGQGPEFLTYFQNEAQLEKSRLLSDRFSAERPKGSFSTLEIQRTEQGDSAMYLCASSLGPQLNEKLFFGSGTQLSVL.

In this sample, this clonotype turned up many times. The CDR3 region has the DNA TGTGCCAGCAGTCGACCTCAAGAGACCCAGTACTTC. Amino acid sequence: CASSRPQETQYF. The chain joins TRBV12-3 or TRBV12-4 to TRBJ2-5, with D unresolved. Trimming took 5 bases from V and 2 from J, leaving 6 bases between them. The CDR3 totals 12 residues.

This clonotype turned up a few times. The genes are TRBV7-6 and TRBJ2-3, with no clear D. Trimming pared 2 bases from V and 6 bases from J, leaving 12 bases between. Germline V gene sequence: CDR1 SGHVS, CDR2 FNYEAQ. The CDR3 consists of 14 residues. CDR3 in amino acids: CASSLNGVQDTQYF. The CDR3 DNA sequence: TGTGCCAGCAGCTTAAATGGAGTCCAGGATACGCAGTATTTT.

There are a few counts of this clonotype. This chain joins TRBV27 and TRBJ2-7; 8 bases agree with TRBD1. The CDR3 length is 12 residues. The J segment lost 11 bases and the V segment lost 5 bases, leaving 8 bases of the junction unmatched. CDR1 and CDR2 from the germline V gene are MNHEY and SMNVEV (reference sequence). CDR3 sequence: CASSLSGQGEYF. The CDR3 DNA sequence: TGTGCCAGCAGTCTTTCAGGACAGGGCGAGTACTTC.

This chain joins TRBV12-3 or TRBV12-4 and TRBJ1-2, with TRBD1 identical over 9 bases. The junction had 8 bases not matched to a gene; V was cut back by 5 bases and J by 4 bases. The CDR3 consists of 15 residues. This CDR3 is CASSLLRDRAYGYTF. CDR3 DNA sequence: TGTGCCAGCAGTCTTCTCCGGGACAGGGCCTATGGCTACACCTTC.